The text below deals with one TCR beta chain. Its matching antigen is unknown. This specimen comes from a study of CD8 T cells in Susac syndrome. Findings and limits, study-wide: That the number of individuals in its TCR sequencing and HLA analysis was relatively small was acknowledged by the study.

Sequencing of TCR beta covered CD8+ and CD4+ T cells obtained from blood. TEMRA cells were FACS-enriched, unlike CD8+ and CD4+ T cells, which were negatively isolated. Unmatched junction bases numbered 5, after V lost 3 bases and J lost 6 bases. Germline V gene sequence: CDR1 MDHEN, CDR2 SYDVKM. The CDR3 has 16 residues. RNA, at about 0.45 to 1 ug, was reverse transcribed with random hexamers. The TCR beta CDR3 was amplified by immunoSEQ multiplex PCR across 54 Vbeta, 13 Jbeta. Via MiXCR, TCRdb re-called the immunoSEQ multiplex PCR reads, giving one row per CDR3 protein. Of 120,000 to 150,000 distinct CDR3 sequences in the sample, approximately 96% were seen once.

The sequencing input was CD4+ T cells from PBMCs. J is TRBJ2-1 and V is TRBV28, with 13 bases aligning to TRBD2. The sequence was obtained from a human donor with multiple sclerosis. CDR3 in DNA: TGTGCCAGCAGTTTTAACGGACTAGCGGGAGCCAATGAGCAGTTCTTC. The encoded protein is CASSFNGLAGANEQFF. Together with reference TRBV28 and TRBJ2-1, the CDR3 gives the full variable domain: DVKVTQSSRYLVKRTGEKVFLECVQDMDHENMFWYRQDPGLGLRLIYFSYDVKMKEKGDIPEGYSVSREKKERFSLILESASTNQTSMYLCASSFNGLAGANEQFFGPGTRLTVL.